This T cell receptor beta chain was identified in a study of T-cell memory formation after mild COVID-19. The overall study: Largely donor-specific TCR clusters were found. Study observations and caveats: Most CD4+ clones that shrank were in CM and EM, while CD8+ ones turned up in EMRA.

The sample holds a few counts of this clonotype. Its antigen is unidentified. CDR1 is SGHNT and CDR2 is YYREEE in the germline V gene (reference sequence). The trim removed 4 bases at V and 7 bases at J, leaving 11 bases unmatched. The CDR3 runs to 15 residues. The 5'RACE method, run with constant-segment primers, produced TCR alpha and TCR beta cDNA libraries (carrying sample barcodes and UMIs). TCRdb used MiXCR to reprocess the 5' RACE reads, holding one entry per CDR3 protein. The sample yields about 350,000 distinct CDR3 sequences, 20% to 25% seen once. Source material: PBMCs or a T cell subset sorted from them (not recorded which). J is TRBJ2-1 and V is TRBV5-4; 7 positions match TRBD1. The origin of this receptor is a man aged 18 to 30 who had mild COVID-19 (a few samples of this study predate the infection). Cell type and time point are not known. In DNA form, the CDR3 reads TGTGCCAGCAGCCCACCCGGGGACAGCAAAAATGAGCAGTTCTTC. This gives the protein CASSPPGDSKNEQFF.